This T cell receptor (beta chain) was observed in a study of blood T cell repertoires in COVID-19. Overall study: T cells, B-cell-depleted T cells, or PBMCs provided the cDNA or gDNA that served as material.

Seattle's enrolled individuals joined amid active infection and were then monitored longitudinally. Original analysis: Reference gene primer amplification yielded estimated nucleated cell counts. Sequenced by immunoSEQ multiplex PCR; TCRdb stores in-frame clones only, minus some. The DNA gave D and trimming, while V, J and clone size come from that table. The sample yields 250,000 to 300,000 clones, approximately 91% seen once. The germline gives CDR1 SGHTS, CDR2 YDEGEE. Deletions cut 0 bases from V and 3 bases from J, with 13 bases between. The CDR3 length is 16 residues. The sequenced sample consisted of peripheral blood. This chain uses TRBV5-8 with TRBJ2-1, with D possibly TRBD1 on 6 matching bases. This sequence was found in a woman aged 30 to 39 with COVID-19, enrolled during active disease. Here the CDR3 reads CASSLGRGNHYNEQFF. The CDR3 coding sequence is TGTGCCAGCAGCTTGGGTAGGGGGAACCACTACAATGAGCAGTTCTTC. The entire variable domain, with the rest obtained from reference TRBV5-8 and TRBJ2-1, is as follows: EAGVTQSPTHLIKTRGQQATLRCSPISGHTSVYWYQQALGLGLQFLLWYDEGEERNRGNFPPRFSGRQFPNYSSELNVNALELEDSALYLCASSLGRGNHYNEQFFGPGTRLTVL.